This T cell receptor beta chain was obtained from a study of regulatory T cells in long-lasting Graves disease. Points from the study as a whole: Persistent patients had more shared public clonotypes (under 3,000) than new patients (about 920).

Researchers made TCR beta libraries by using iRepertoire HTBI primers and running Arm-PCR on CDR3 regions. TCRdb fed the multiplex PCR reads into MiXCR, producing one record per CDR3 protein. The sample contains over 650,000 distinct CDR3 sequences, approximately 31% of which appear only once. The V end was cut by 0 bases, the J end by 2 bases, with 5 bases between. This CDR3 comprises 14 residues. Germline lookup yields CDR1 SGHTA and CDR2 FQGNSA. A word on this clonotype: The antigen remains undetermined.

Time point denoted: persistent/refractory GD, antithyroid drugs over 5 years with positive TRAb. TCR sequences were obtained from RNA taken from PBMCs. The TCR originated in a female donor with Graves disease. The V and J genes are TRBV7-2 and TRBJ1-3; D uncertain. The input for sequencing was peripheral blood mononuclear cells (PBMCs), taken when the disease was refractory, from a patient treated with antithyroid drugs. The CDR3 sequence: CASSLAGPGNTIYF. In nucleotides, the CDR3 is TGTGCCAGCAGCTTAGCCGGACCTGGAAACACCATATATTTT. The full variable domain, in which reference TRBV7-2 and TRBJ1-3 provide the parts outside the CDR3, is GAGVSQSPSNKVTEKGKDVELRCDPISGHTALYWYRQSLGQGLEFLIYFQGNSAPDKSGLPSDRFSAERTGGSVSTLTIQRTQQEDSAVYLCASSLAGPGNTIYFGEGSWLTVV.